What follows describes a single T cell receptor beta chain. The target antigen is unknown. CDR3 length equals 16 residues. Deletions cut 3 bases from V and 0 bases from J, with 10 bases between. Germline-derived CDR1 and CDR2 are SGHKS and YYEKEE (reference sequence). Assay used: immunoSEQ multiplex PCR; TCRdb lists only in-frame clones, some missing. The sample carries about 93,000 clones, nearly 90% recorded once. The data originate from a study of T cell responses to AZD1222 COVID-19 vaccine. Points from the study as a whole: Close to half of all spike-specific TCRs reportedly target regions of the variants that are unmutated. Clonal diversity was possibly underestimated, and the donors were mostly white British, with more females.

The V gene is TRBV5-5, the J gene TRBJ1-6; D call uncertain. Sequencing used peripheral blood, obtained on day 0 of MenACWY control vaccination. The source is an adult in good health. Written as DNA, the CDR3 is TGTGCCAGCAGCTGGGCCCCAAGCTCCTATAATTCACCCCTCCACTTT. The encoded protein is CASSWAPSSYNSPLHF.